Listed below are T cell receptor beta chains from one sample, sequenced in a study of T-cell memory formation after mild COVID-19. TCRdb called the 5' RACE reads again in MiXCR, with one record for every CDR3 protein. The table shows 550,000 to 650,000 distinct CDR3 sequences, with 17% occurring only once. Input material: PBMCs or a T cell subset sorted from them (not recorded which). The source is an adult woman who had mild COVID-19 (a few samples of this study predate the infection). Cell type and time point are not known. Both conserved end residues are part of each CDR3. A D gene is named only where the DNA matches it firmly. Where a row states a size, it is once, few, many or the class of an expanded clone; other rows omit it.

V,D,size,J,CDR3,DNA
TRBV5-1,TRBD1,.,TRBJ2-2,CASSLADRDTGELFF,TGCGCCAGCAGCTTGGCCGACAGGGACACCGGGGAGCTGTTTTTT
TRBV5-1,.,few,TRBJ2-1,CASSGRGQTYNEQFF,TGCGCCAGCAGCGGCAGGGGTCAGACCTACAATGAGCAGTTCTTC
TRBV30,.,.,TRBJ1-1,CAWSVMVGATEAFF,TGTGCCTGGAGTGTAATGGTAGGGGCCACTGAAGCTTTCTTT
TRBV5-5,.,.,TRBJ2-2,CASSLYVGRSTGELFF,TGTGCCAGCAGCTTGTATGTGGGGAGAAGCACCGGGGAGCTGTTTTTT
TRBV7-3,TRBD1,.,TRBJ2-2,CASSPDGTGVFTGELFF,TGTGCCAGCAGCCCAGACGGGACAGGGGTCTTCACCGGGGAGCTGTTTTTT
TRBV5-1,.,few,TRBJ1-5,CASSLEPQGSQPQHF,TGCGCCAGCAGCTTGGAACCCCAGGGGAGTCAGCCCCAGCATTTT
TRBV3-1,.,.,TRBJ2-5,CASSQEWRETQYF,TGTGCCAGCAGCCAAGAGTGGCGAGAGACCCAGTACTTC
TRBV11-2,.,.,TRBJ2-5,CASSPREREETQYF,TGTGCCAGCAGCCCCAGGGAGCGGGAAGAGACCCAGTACTTC
TRBV20-1,TRBD2,few,TRBJ2-1,CSARGGSGSYNEQFF,TGCAGTGCTAGAGGGGGTAGCGGGAGTTACAATGAGCAGTTCTTC
TRBV6-5,.,few,TRBJ2-2,CASSYGGSGELFF,TGTGCCAGCAGTTACGGCGGGTCCGGGGAGCTGTTTTTT
TRBV25-1,TRBD1,few,TRBJ2-3,CASSAGTGGPTDTQYF,TGTGCCAGCAGTGCCGGGACAGGGGGCCCCACAGATACGCAGTATTTT
TRBV5-5,.,.,TRBJ1-1,CASSYSPGRRNTEAFF,TGTGCCAGCAGCTATAGCCCAGGGCGACGGAACACTGAAGCTTTCTTT
TRBV12-3/TRBV12-4,.,few,TRBJ2-3,CASSLDGGLSADTQYF,TGTGCCAGCAGTTTAGACGGGGGGCTTAGCGCAGATACGCAGTATTTT
TRBV5-5,.,.,TRBJ1-1,CASSLDRSRRLRTEAFF,TGTGCCAGCAGCTTGGATCGTTCACGCAGGCTCCGCACTGAAGCTTTCTTT
TRBV10-3,TRBD2,.,TRBJ2-3,CAISSGGTDTQYF,TGTGCCATCAGTAGCGGGGGAACAGATACGCAGTATTTT
TRBV10-2,.,.,TRBJ1-1,CASSESVYLNTEAFF,TGCGCCAGCAGTGAGTCAGTCTACCTGAACACTGAAGCTTTCTTT
TRBV4-3,TRBD2,few,TRBJ2-7,CASSQDVDASGSPHEQYF,TGCGCCAGCAGCCAAGATGTGGATGCGAGCGGGAGTCCACACGAGCAGTACTTC
TRBV18,TRBD1,.,TRBJ1-5,CASSVTGAHQPQHF,TGTGCCAGCTCAGTAACAGGGGCCCATCAGCCCCAGCATTTT
TRBV12-3/TRBV12-4,TRBD1,few,TRBJ1-2,CASGDRTNYGYTF,TGTGCCAGCGGGGACAGGACTAACTATGGCTACACCTTC
TRBV5-5,TRBD1,few,TRBJ1-2,CASSSGTGARGYGYTF,TGTGCCAGCAGCTCCGGGACAGGGGCTAGAGGGTATGGCTACACCTTC
TRBV12-3/TRBV12-4,TRBD2,few,TRBJ2-1,CASRPPTSAYSYNEQFF,TGTGCCAGCAGGCCCCCGACTAGCGCCTACTCCTACAATGAGCAGTTCTTC
TRBV5-1,TRBD2,many,TRBJ2-3,CASSPRGATDTQYF,TGTGCCAGCAGCCCGCGGGGGGCCACAGATACGCAGTATTTT
TRBV7-9,.,few,TRBJ2-3,CASSLVPGPDTQYF,TGTGCCAGCAGCTTAGTTCCAGGGCCAGATACGCAGTATTTT
TRBV5-1,.,few,TRBJ1-5,CASSVGEGNSNQPQHF,TGCGCCAGCAGCGTGGGCGAGGGAAATAGCAATCAGCCCCAGCATTTT
TRBV20-1,TRBD1,.,TRBJ2-7,CSVRGTGGRYEQYF,TGCAGTGTTAGAGGGACAGGGGGGAGGTACGAGCAGTACTTC
TRBV7-2,.,few,TRBJ2-1,CASSRGGPEQFF,TGTGCCAGCAGCCGTGGGGGCCCTGAGCAGTTCTTC
TRBV11-2,TRBD2,many,TRBJ2-3,CASSPSGGATDTQYF,TGTGCCAGCAGTCCCAGCGGGGGGGCCACAGATACGCAGTATTTT
TRBV7-2,.,few,TRBJ2-6,CASSDQVSGANVLTF,TGTGCCAGCAGCGATCAGGTCTCTGGGGCCAACGTCCTGACTTTC
TRBV7-7,.,.,TRBJ2-1,CASSLEPGWGNEQFF,TGTGCTAGCAGCTTAGAGCCAGGGTGGGGGAATGAGCAGTTCTTC
TRBV7-9,.,.,TRBJ2-3,CATGDTQYF,TGTGCCACCGGAGATACGCAGTATTTT
TRBV4-1,TRBD1,many,TRBJ2-7,CASSHGTGAYEQYF,TGCGCCAGCAGCCATGGGACAGGGGCCTACGAGCAGTACTTC
TRBV10-3,.,few,TRBJ2-3,CAISEGDGTDTQYF,TGTGCCATCAGTGAAGGCGACGGGACAGATACGCAGTATTTT
TRBV7-9,.,.,TRBJ1-4,CASRGGASEKLFF,TGTGCCAGCCGGGGGGGGGCCTCGGAAAAACTGTTTTTT
TRBV18,.,.,TRBJ1-1,CASSPWGQAMRGVTEAFF,TGTGCCAGCTCACCATGGGGGCAGGCGATGCGTGGGGTCACTGAAGCTTTCTTT
TRBV9,TRBD2,.,TRBJ2-3,CASSVEGLADSTDTQYF,TGTGCCAGCAGCGTTGAGGGACTAGCGGATAGCACAGATACGCAGTATTTT
TRBV27,TRBD1,few,TRBJ1-2,CASSFRQGAMGGYTF,TGTGCCAGCAGTTTCAGACAGGGGGCGATGGGTGGCTACACCTTC
TRBV24-1,.,.,TRBJ1-2,CATSGQDQNYGYTF,TGTGCCACCAGTGGACAGGACCAAAACTATGGCTACACCTTC
TRBV15,.,.,TRBJ2-1,CATSRGRTGYYNEQFF,TGTGCCACCAGCCGCGGTCGGACGGGATACTACAATGAGCAGTTCTTC
TRBV5-4,.,.,TRBJ1-5,CASSLDSVSFQHF,TGTGCCAGCAGCTTGGACAGTGTATCCTTCCAGCATTTT
TRBV12-3/TRBV12-4,TRBD2,.,TRBJ2-1,CASSLSGGAAEQFF,TGTGCCAGCAGTTTGAGCGGGGGGGCCGCTGAGCAGTTCTTC
TRBV6-1,TRBD1,.,TRBJ1-5,CASSVIGTGDQPQHF,TGTGCCAGCAGCGTAATAGGGACAGGGGACCAGCCCCAGCATTTT
TRBV20-1,.,few,TRBJ1-6,CSANDRTNSPLHF,TGCAGTGCAAATGACAGAACGAATTCACCCCTCCACTTT
TRBV4-3,TRBD2,few,TRBJ2-7,CASSQDLRGRASHEQYF,TGCGCCAGCAGCCAAGATCTTCGCGGGAGGGCTTCCCACGAGCAGTACTTC
TRBV7-2,.,.,TRBJ2-7,CASSRSGTVYEQYF,TGTGCCAGCAGCCGGAGCGGGACAGTCTACGAGCAGTACTTC
TRBV7-6,TRBD1,few,TRBJ1-1,CASSLGLDRGNTEAFF,TGTGCCAGCAGCTTAGGGTTAGACAGGGGAAACACTGAAGCTTTCTTT
TRBV20-1,.,.,TRBJ2-2,CSARMRSGAGELFF,TGCAGTGCTAGGATGAGGTCGGGCGCCGGGGAGCTGTTTTTT
TRBV12-3/TRBV12-4,.,few,TRBJ2-1,CASSSRAERRDEQFF,TGTGCCAGCAGTTCCCGAGCGGAAAGACGTGATGAGCAGTTCTTC
TRBV18,.,few,TRBJ2-5,CASEYQETQYF,TGTGCCAGCGAGTATCAAGAGACCCAGTACTTC
TRBV6-5,TRBD1,once,TRBJ1-2,CASRRDRGPEGYTF,TGTGCCAGCAGGCGGGACAGGGGGCCGGAGGGCTACACCTTC
TRBV3-1,TRBD2,few,TRBJ2-7,CASSQISSGASSYEQYF,TGTGCCAGCAGCCAAATTTCTAGCGGGGCGAGCTCCTACGAGCAGTACTTC
TRBV6-1,.,.,TRBJ2-2,CASSAGQLNTGELFF,TGTGCCAGCAGTGCCGGGCAATTGAACACCGGGGAGCTGTTTTTT
TRBV9,.,.,TRBJ2-1,CASSVGVEIGSYNEQFF,TGTGCCAGCAGCGTAGGGGTCGAGATTGGGTCCTACAATGAGCAGTTCTTC
TRBV15,.,.,TRBJ1-6,CATSRGSYNSPLHF,TGTGCCACCAGCAGGGGCTCCTATAATTCACCCCTCCACTTT
TRBV4-1,TRBD2,few,TRBJ2-5,CASSWTSGGQETQYF,TGCGCCAGCAGCTGGACTAGCGGGGGCCAAGAGACCCAGTACTTC